This record concerns one TCR beta chain sequence. Its specific antigen is unknown. No base quality values were provided; no much bigger clone lies one nucleotide off. These data come from a study of cytomegalovirus exposure and HLA in healthy donors (dated 2017 in TCRdb). Context from the whole study: In an earlier analysis of 587 of the donors, under 300 Gb of sequence data and 90 million to 130 million unique TCR beta sequences from about 190 million T cells were reported. About 300 gigabases of sequencing data and about 92 million unique TCR sequences made up an early release that covered approximately 650 HLA-typed donors. The genetic ancestry cluster associated with self-reported Caucasian donors included around 76% of the roughly 400 genotyped donors. The study aimed to test whether signatures of past pathogen exposure could be identified by cataloging public T cell receptors. The study used immunosequencing to profile the T cell repertoires of about 670 subjects and linked those repertoires to cytomegalovirus serostatus. Besides the first cohort of roughly 660 subjects, a separate validation cohort made up of 90 to 150 different subjects was used. High-throughput TCR immunosequencing, statistical association of individual TCRs with disease status, and machine learning were combined to predict cytomegalovirus infection status. A later analysis re-examined previously published TCR beta repertoires from several hundred donors and added high-resolution HLA genotyping to investigate patterns of TCR occurrence. The later analysis used no new phenotypic data to find candidate immune exposures, relying instead on TCR beta sequences and their occurrence across donors. An earlier analysis of 587 of the donors used high-throughput TCR beta sequencing to judge whether each TCR beta V gene segment behaved as functional or pseudogenic. Alongside the repertoire data, information on donor age, sex, ethnicity and CMV serostatus was compiled. In a later genetic analysis, genome-wide SNP genotypes for about 65% of the roughly 700 donors were used, and that subset was treated as a discovery cohort. All discovery cohort repertoires had been generated using a single sequencing platform. HLA typing covered class I and class II loci at four-digit resolution. The number of donors typed differed by locus, with about 629-630 for A, B, C, DRB1 and DQB1, around 560 for DQA1, over 600 for DPA1, and about 450 for DPB1. Several DR-DQ haplotypes were treated as single units for association and clustering because of strong linkage in the cohort. Across 300 to 400 genotyped donors of the cohort, an average of approximately 200,000 unique TCR beta nucleotide sequences per donor were sequenced, and roughly 20% of those sequences were non-productive.

The library was made by the immunoSEQ multiplex PCR assay. A mixture of 60 forward primers for TCR Vbeta segments and 13 reverse primers for TCR Jbeta segments was used in the multiplex PCR. Amplification of the CDR3 region of rearranged TCR beta genes was performed with a multiplex PCR assay on genomic DNA. The amplified TCR beta libraries were sequenced on the Illumina HiSeq System as 87-base-pair reads. Regarding the original processing steps: Across the 700 or so repertoires, a later analysis counted 75 million to 90 million unique TCR beta chains, roughly 11 million of which were shared by at least two donors. Raw reads were error-corrected and collapsed into unique sequences with a nearest-neighbor algorithm that merged closely related sequences to remove PCR and sequencing errors. CDR3 sequences were aligned to IMGT reference sequences to assign V, D and J gene segments. For a sequence to be retained, at least a six-nucleotide match to both a V gene segment and a J gene segment was required. A rearrangement was called productive if the CDR3 had no stop codons and remained in frame with V and J, and every other rearrangement was called non-productive. CDR3 was defined according to IMGT convention as the region running from the second conserved V-encoded cysteine to the conserved J-encoded phenylalanine. In an earlier analysis of approximately 500 of the donors, sequences lacking an unambiguous match to a single V gene segment were excluded. In an earlier analysis of roughly 500 of the donors, V segments were called functional above 56.7% productive rearrangements and were called segregating when the between-donor standard deviation exceeded 5%. To diagnose cytomegalovirus status from the catalog of TCR beta chain sequences, a statistical classification framework was built. In a later analysis, V and J genes were assigned by comparing TCR nucleotide sequences against IMGT/GENE-DB human TR gene sequences. In a later analysis, CDR3 sequences and most-parsimonious VDJ recombination scenarios were assigned using the TCRdist pipeline. In a later analysis, each TCR beta chain was defined by its CDR3 amino acid sequence together with its V-gene family, and reads lacking a unique V-gene family were excluded. As a way to deal with suspected cross-contamination and a sequencing artifact, a later analysis dropped 640 or so nucleotide sequences that were highly shared and had low generation probability. In a later analysis, a clonal expansion index was calculated for each public chain from normalized within-repertoire ranks of inferred template counts. In a later analysis, generation probabilities were computed with a VDJ recombination model fitted to out-of-frame rearrangements, and the resulting probabilities were checked against IGoR. A later analysis scored TCR-TCR, TCR-HLA and TCR-CMV co-occurrence with hypergeometric tests, applying a repertoire-size bias correction to TCR pairs. A later analysis estimated false discovery rates by permuting HLA or CMV assignments 20 times. A later analysis grouped co-occurring TCRs with DBSCAN, adding TCRdist sequence similarity when clustering within HLA-allele-positive subsets. Repertoires with fewer than 30,000 or more than 120,000 public chains, plus five repertoires with anomalous nucleotide sharing, were excluded from co-occurrence clustering. Here the immuneACCESS table is served through TCRdb, limited to in-frame sequences with V and J called. Missing clones are a known gap in these copies; in checked studies unresolved V genes cover under half, and the rest lacks a known reason. The V and J calls and clone size are taken from that table; D and trimming were inferred from the DNA. The sample table holds roughly 140,000 clones, of which about 78% were seen once. About 6.8% of the sample is in the top ten clones.

General study outcomes and caveats: In a later genetic analysis, a missense DCLRE1C variant was associated with V-gene and J-gene trimming of TCR beta chains, and the association was replicated in an independent cohort. A group of highly shared sequence variants was considered likely to be a technical artifact of the sequencing pipeline. Most TCR sequences were observed very rarely across donors, whereas some public TCRs were present in many individuals. In a later genetic analysis, fewer N-insertions in productive TCRs were reported among donors in an Asian-associated ancestry cluster than the roughly 700-donor mean. Specific HLA alleles were associated with over 15,000 TCR beta sequences at a false discovery rate of 0.05 in a later analysis. Assigning TCR associations to individual alleles was difficult when HLA alleles, especially DR and DQ, strongly co-occurred. The 87-base-pair reads could not distinguish some IMGT-functional V segments, including TRBV6-2 and TRBV6-3, so those segments were excluded. Because some donors lacked HLA typing at each locus, the association tests relied only on the typed subset. An earlier analysis of roughly 570 of the donors showed that most TCR beta V segments appeared in productive rearrangements either about 87% or about 30% of the time, which broadly matched IMGT annotations. The classifier was reported to diagnose cytomegalovirus status with high specificity and sensitivity in both the original and validation cohorts. In a later analysis, most CMV-associated TCR beta chains were found to appear HLA-restricted, with HLA associations seemingly driven largely by CMV exposure. In this cohort, only TCR beta chains were sequenced, and detectable features were limited by the absence of alpha or paired-chain data. Correlated functional status among segregating V segments might reflect linkage disequilibrium, but an unknown experimental factor could not be ruled out. In a later analysis, several top co-occurrence clusters were reported to appear linked to parvovirus B19, influenza, CMV and Epstein-Barr virus. Because counts were too low, 15 to 20 rarely observed V segments, including chromosome 9 orphons, were left out of the earlier analysis of roughly 600 of the donors. The presence/absence analyses assumed that sequencing depth was roughly uniform across donors, and that assumption may not be true. The authors suggested that the approach could potentially be generalized to other disease states and immunological phenotypes. In vitro tests confirmed that three of the cytomegalovirus-associated TCR beta chains recognize cytomegalovirus antigens. A further reported finding was that TCR beta sequences accurately predicted the HLA-A and HLA-B alleles for most subjects in the first cohort. The study gave a list of roughly 150 TCR beta chains associated with cytomegalovirus. A later analysis found that HLA-associated TCR beta chains were more clonally expanded and had lower generation probabilities than equally common non-associated chains. Immune exposure information for the cohort was limited to CMV serostatus. In a later analysis, the rate of TCR association differed among HLA loci, with DRB1 alleles having the most associated TCRs and HLA-C alleles having the fewest.

The cohort was made up of approximately 670 healthy bone marrow donors. Cohort members were all nominally healthy when sampled, although unrecorded immune exposures were likely present. The donor was CMV seropositive and was included in the group of almost 300 seropositive cohort members. A peripheral blood sample was collected from each donor, and TCR beta sequencing was performed on peripheral blood mononuclear cells. The Qiagen DNeasy Blood Extraction Kit was used to extract genomic DNA from the blood cell samples. From the cysteine up to the phenylalanine, the CDR3 has a length of 14 residues. The kept DNA is CDR3 alone, 42 bases in frame from the first base. Via the germline V gene, CDR1 is SNHLY and CDR2 FYNNEI. The germline ends are 17 bases apart after V is trimmed by 7 bases and J by 5 bases.

The sequencing input was PBMCs. The chain uses TRBV2 and TRBJ2-5, with a tentative D gene TRBD2 over 6 matching bases. The receptor's source is a middle-aged man in good health and CMV-seropositive. The base sequence is TGTGCCAGCAAATCCGCGGGATCCCGGGAGACCCAGTACTTC. Translated, this is CASKSAGSRETQYF. Reference TRBV2 and TRBJ2-5 proteins supply the regions before and after the CDR3; the full variable domain is: EPEVTQTPSHQVTQMGQEVILRCVPISNHLYFYWYRQILGQKVEFLVSFYNNEISEKSEIFDDQFSVERPDGSNFTLKIRSTKLEDSAMYFCASKSAGSRETQYFGPGTRLLVL.